This T cell receptor beta chain was identified in a study of cytomegalovirus exposure and HLA in healthy donors. Whole-study results and caveats: TCR beta chains numbering roughly 150 were designated cytomegalovirus-associated.

Regarding this clone: What it binds is not known.

This CDR3 is 15 amino acids long. The J segment lost 0 bases and the V segment lost 5 bases, leaving 4 bases of the junction unmatched. The germline V gene encodes CDR1 SGHRS and CDR2 YFSETQ. With 60 Vbeta and 13 Jbeta primers, the PCR was carried out. Sequencing was performed with immunoSEQ multiplex PCR; in TCRdb, only in-frame clones are kept and a portion is missing. The listing records approximately 110,000 clones. The rearrangement uses TRBV5-1 and TRBJ2-3; 9 bases are a match to TRBD2. Sequencing input: PBMCs. The TCR comes from a man younger than 30 in good health and CMV-seronegative. The CDR3 DNA reads TGCGCCAGCAGGAGTACTAGCGGGAGCACAGATACGCAGTATTTT. This gives the protein CASRSTSGSTDTQYF. The full variable domain, in which reference TRBV5-1 and TRBJ2-3 provide the parts outside the CDR3, is KAGVTQTPRYLIKTRGQQVTLSCSPISGHRSVSWYQQTPGQGLQFLFEYFSETQRNKGNFPGRFSGRQFSNSRSEMNVSTLELGDSALYLCASRSTSGSTDTQYFGPGTRLTVL.